This T cell receptor (beta chain) came from a study of blood T cells in healthy people across ages. A few counts support this clonotype. As yet, its antigen is unknown. Each sample yielded at least 6 million isolated PBMCs. The use of a sample-barcoded 5' primer and a J-beta primer mix characterized a second PCR of roughly 6 to 11 cycles. TCRdb redid the calling of the 5' RACE reads with MiXCR, one entry per CDR3 protein. The profile covers approximately 1,700,000 distinct CDR3 sequences, with about 39% appearing a single time and roughly 23% taken by the ten largest. General study points: The study found more naive CD4+ cells and higher diversity in long-lived than aged donors. Age showed a roughly linear inverse relationship with TCR beta diversity per million T cells. PBMCs were not sorted, which prevented a conclusive comparison of naive versus antigen-experienced cells.

Sequenced sample: blood. This clonotype originated in a human donor in good health.

CDR3 sequence: CASSLKEDYTDTQYF. CDR3 bases: TGTGCCAGCAGTTTAAAGGAGGACTACACAGATACGCAGTATTTT. The chain has TRBV28 and TRBJ2-3; TRBD2 might be the D (6 bases). The CDR3 loop spans 15 amino acids. Trimming left V 2 bases short and J 2 bases short, with 11 bases between. Per germline, CDR1 MDHEN and CDR2 SYDVKM.